This section outlines one T cell receptor (beta chain) sequence together with its context. Its specificity is unknown. CDR1 is SEHNR and CDR2 is FQNEAQ in the germline V gene (reference sequence). The CDR3 has 12 residues. V was pared by 5 bases and J by 5 bases, with 7 bases between. Authors' processing steps: ImmunoSEQ output lacked quality scores and full-length reads, limiting matched filtering. Sequenced by immunoSEQ multiplex PCR; TCRdb stores in-frame clones only, minus some. V and J calls and clone size follow that table, whereas D and trimming were derived from the DNA. The sample has about 1 million clones, roughly 74% seen once. The sample originates from a study of shared clonotypes between healthy human individuals. General observations from the study: Clonotypes that were shared across a handful of donors made up approximately 5% of naive CD4 clonotypes. Clonotypes shared by all four sorted-subset donors had higher generation probabilities than non-shared clonotypes.

The sample comprised memory CD4+ T cells from PBMCs. Subset specified: CD45RA-negative fraction. The chain joins TRBV7-9 to TRBJ2-1; D is unresolved. The sequence was obtained from a man aged 18 to 29 in good health. Some clones in this sample may be carry-over from other donors' samples. CDR3 amino acids: CASSPRDNEQFF. CDR3 coding DNA: TGTGCCAGCAGCCCCCGAGACAATGAGCAGTTCTTC.